One sample yielded the 4 T cell receptor beta chains listed below, sequenced in a study of blood T cell repertoires in COVID-19. Generated by immunoSEQ multiplex PCR, the TCRdb table keeps only in-frame clones and is missing some. The sample yields 120,000 or so clones, almost 90% seen once. Sequenced material: peripheral blood. The receptors come from a woman aged 45-65 years with active or convalescent COVID-19.

This clone was found a few times. The rearrangement links TRBV7-9 to TRBJ2-7; possibly TRBD1 for D (6 bases). This CDR3 comprises 14 residues. CDR1 and CDR2 from the germline V gene are SEHNR and FQNEAQ (reference sequence). V gave up 1 base and J gave up 3 bases, with 10 bases separating them. CDR3 coding DNA: TGTGCCAGCAGCTTAGTAGGGGGTTTCTACGAGCAGTACTTC. The encoded protein is CASSLVGGFYEQYF.

This chain joins TRBV3-1 (or the pseudogene TRBV3-2) and TRBJ2-7, with 10 bases that match TRBD2. The CDR3 loop spans 17 amino acids. The germline V gene has CDR1 LGHDT and CDR2 YNNKEL (reference sequence). Trimming removed 0 bases from V and 2 bases from J; junction bases left unmatched: 7. The DNA for the CDR3 is TGTGCCAGCAGCCAAGATTTTTCAGCGGGAGGGCCCTACGAGCAGTACTTC. It encodes CASSQDFSAGGPYEQYF.

The chain combines TRBV4-3 with TRBJ1-2; 7 bases agree with TRBD1. Germline-derived CDR1 and CDR2 are LGHNA and YSLEER. The CDR3 has 17 residues. The ends lost 1 base at V and 0 bases at J; junction bases unmatched: 8. The CDR3 region has the DNA TGCGCCAGCAGCCAAGCCGTACAGGGGATCTCTAACTATGGCTACACCTTC. Translating it yields CASSQAVQGISNYGYTF.

This clone came up once. The V call is TRBV5-1, the J call TRBJ2-1; D may be TRBD2 (6 bases). Germline lookup yields CDR1 SGHRS and CDR2 YFSETQ. The CDR3 runs to 14 residues. Trimming took off 0 bases at V and 6 bases at J, with 10 bases between the two ends. The chain's CDR3 is CASSLGRRGNEQFF. The CDR3 nucleotides are TGCGCCAGCAGCTTGGGCAGGCGGGGCAATGAGCAGTTCTTC.